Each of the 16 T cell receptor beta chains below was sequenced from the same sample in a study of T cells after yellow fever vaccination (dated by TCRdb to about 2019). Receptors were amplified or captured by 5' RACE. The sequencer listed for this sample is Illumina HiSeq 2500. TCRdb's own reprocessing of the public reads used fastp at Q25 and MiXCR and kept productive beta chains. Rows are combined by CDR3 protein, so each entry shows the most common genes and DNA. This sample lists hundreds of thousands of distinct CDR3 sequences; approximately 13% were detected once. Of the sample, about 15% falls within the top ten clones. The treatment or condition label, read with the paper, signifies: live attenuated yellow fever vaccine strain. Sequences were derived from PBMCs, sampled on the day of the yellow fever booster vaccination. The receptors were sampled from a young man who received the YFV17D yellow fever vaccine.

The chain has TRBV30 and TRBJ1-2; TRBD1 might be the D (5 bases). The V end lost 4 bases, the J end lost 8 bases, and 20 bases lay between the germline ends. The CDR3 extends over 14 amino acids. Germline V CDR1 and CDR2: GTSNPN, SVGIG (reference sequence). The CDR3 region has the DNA TGTGCCTGGAAAGCCTCTGGCAGGGTTGAGGGCTACACCTTC. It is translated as CAWKASGRVEGYTF.

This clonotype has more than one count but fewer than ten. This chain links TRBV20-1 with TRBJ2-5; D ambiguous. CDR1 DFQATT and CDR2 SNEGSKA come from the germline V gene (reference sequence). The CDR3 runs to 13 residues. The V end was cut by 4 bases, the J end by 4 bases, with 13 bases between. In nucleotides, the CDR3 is TGCAGTGCTACCCCTATCGTAACAGAGACCCAGTACTTC. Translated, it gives CSATPIVTETQYF.

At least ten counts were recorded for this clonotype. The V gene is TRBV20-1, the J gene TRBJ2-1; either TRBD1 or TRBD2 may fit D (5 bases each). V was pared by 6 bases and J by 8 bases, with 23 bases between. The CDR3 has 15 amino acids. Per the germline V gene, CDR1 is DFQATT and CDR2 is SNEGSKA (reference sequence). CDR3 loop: CSALGSARGGDEQFF. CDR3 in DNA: TGCAGTGCCCTGGGGAGTGCGAGGGGTGGGGATGAGCAGTTCTTC.

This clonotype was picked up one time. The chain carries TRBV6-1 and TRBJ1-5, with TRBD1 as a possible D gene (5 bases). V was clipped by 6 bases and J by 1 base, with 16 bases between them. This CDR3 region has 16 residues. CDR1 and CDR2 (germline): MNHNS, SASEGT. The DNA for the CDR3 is TGTGCCAGCAGCCCCACGGCGAGGGGAAGCAATCAGCCCCAGCATTTT. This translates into CASSPTARGSNQPQHF.

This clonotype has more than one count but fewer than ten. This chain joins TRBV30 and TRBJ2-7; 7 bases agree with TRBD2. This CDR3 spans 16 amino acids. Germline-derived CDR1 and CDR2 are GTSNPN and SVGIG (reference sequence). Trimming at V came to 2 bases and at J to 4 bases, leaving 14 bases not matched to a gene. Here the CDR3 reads CAWSRTGRGFGYEQYF. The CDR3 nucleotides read TGTGCCTGGAGTCGAACGGGGCGGGGGTTTGGGTACGAGCAGTACTTC.

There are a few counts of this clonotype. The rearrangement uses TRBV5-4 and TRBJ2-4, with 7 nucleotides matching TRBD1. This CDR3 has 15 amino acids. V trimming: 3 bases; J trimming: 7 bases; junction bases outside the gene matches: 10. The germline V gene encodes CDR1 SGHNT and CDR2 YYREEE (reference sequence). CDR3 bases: TGTGCCAGCAGCTCGGTAGGGACAGCTTCTAACATTCAGTACTTC. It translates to CASSSVGTASNIQYF.

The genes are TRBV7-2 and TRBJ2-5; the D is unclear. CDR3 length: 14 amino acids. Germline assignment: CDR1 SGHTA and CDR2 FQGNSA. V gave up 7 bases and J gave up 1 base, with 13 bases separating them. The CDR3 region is CASTPSSVQETQYF. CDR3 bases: TGTGCCAGCACCCCCAGTTCCGTCCAAGAGACCCAGTACTTC. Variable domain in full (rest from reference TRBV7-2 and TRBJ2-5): GAGVSQSPSNKVTEKGKDVELRCDPISGHTALYWYRQSLGQGLEFLIYFQGNSAPDKSGLPSDRFSAERTGGSVSTLTIQRTQQEDSAVYLCASTPSSVQETQYFGPGTRLLVL.

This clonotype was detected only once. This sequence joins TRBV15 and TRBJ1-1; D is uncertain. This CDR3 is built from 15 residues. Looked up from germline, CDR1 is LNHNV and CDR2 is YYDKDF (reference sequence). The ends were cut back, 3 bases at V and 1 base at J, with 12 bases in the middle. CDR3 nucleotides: TGTGCCACCAGCAGGGGAAGATGGGGGAACACTGAAGCTTTCTTT. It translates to CATSRGRWGNTEAFF. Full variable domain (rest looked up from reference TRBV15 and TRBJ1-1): DAMVIQNPRYQVTQFGKPVTLSCSQTLNHNVMYWYQQKSSQAPKLLFHYYDKDFNNEADTPDNFQSRRPNTSFCFLDIRSPGLGDTAMYLCATSRGRWGNTEAFFGQGTRLTVV.

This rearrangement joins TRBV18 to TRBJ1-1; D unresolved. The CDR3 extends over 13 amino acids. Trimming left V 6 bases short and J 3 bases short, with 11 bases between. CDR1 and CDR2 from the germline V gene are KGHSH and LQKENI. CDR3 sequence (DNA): TGTGCCAGCTCCCTCTTACCCGACACTGAAGCTTTCTTT. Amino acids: CASSLLPDTEAFF. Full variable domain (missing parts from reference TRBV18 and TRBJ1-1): NAGVMQNPRHLVRRRGQEARLRCSPMKGHSHVYWYRQLPEEGLKFMVYLQKENIIDESGMPKERFSAEFPKEGPSILRIQQVVRGDSAAYFCASSLLPDTEAFFGQGTRLTVV.

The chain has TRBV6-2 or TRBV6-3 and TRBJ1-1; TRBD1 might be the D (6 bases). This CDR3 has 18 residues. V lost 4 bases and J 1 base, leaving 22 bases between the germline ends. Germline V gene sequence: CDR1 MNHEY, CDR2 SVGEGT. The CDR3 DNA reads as TGTGCCAGCAGTTTCACCGGGACACTAAATCGTCGGAACACTGAAGCTTTCTTT. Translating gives CASSFTGTLNRRNTEAFF.

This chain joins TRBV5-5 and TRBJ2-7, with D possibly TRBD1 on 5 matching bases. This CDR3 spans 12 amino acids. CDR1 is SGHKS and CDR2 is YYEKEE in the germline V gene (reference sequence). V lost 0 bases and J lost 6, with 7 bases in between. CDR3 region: CASSLAGFEQYF. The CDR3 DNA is TGTGCCAGCAGCTTGGCAGGGTTCGAGCAGTACTTC.

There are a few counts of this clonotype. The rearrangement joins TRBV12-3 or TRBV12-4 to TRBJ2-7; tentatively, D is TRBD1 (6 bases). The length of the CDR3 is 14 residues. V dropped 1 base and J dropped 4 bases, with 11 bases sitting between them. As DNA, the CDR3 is TGTGCCAGCAGTTTAGAACAGGGAAGGTACGAGCAGTACTTC. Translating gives CASSLEQGRYEQYF.

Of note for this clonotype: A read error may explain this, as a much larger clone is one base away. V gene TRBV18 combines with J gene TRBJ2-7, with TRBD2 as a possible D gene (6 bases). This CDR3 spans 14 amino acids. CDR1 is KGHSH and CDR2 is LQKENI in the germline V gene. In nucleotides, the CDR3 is TGTGCCAGCTCACCTGGGACTTTATCCTACGAGCTGTACTTC. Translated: CASSPGTLSYELYF.

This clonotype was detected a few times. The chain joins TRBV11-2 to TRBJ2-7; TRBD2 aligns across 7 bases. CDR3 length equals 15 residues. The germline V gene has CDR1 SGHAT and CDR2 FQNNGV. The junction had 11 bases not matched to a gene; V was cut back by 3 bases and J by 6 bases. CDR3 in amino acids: CASSLWGLPSSEQYF. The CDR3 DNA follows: TGTGCCAGCAGCTTGTGGGGACTACCTAGTTCCGAGCAGTACTTC. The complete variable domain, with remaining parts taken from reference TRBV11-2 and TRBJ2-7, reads EAGVAQSPRYKIIEKRQSVAFWCNPISGHATLYWYQQILGQGPKLLIQFQNNGVVDDSQLPKDRFSAERLKGVDSTLKIQPAKLEDSAVYLCASSLWGLPSSEQYFGPGTRLTVT.

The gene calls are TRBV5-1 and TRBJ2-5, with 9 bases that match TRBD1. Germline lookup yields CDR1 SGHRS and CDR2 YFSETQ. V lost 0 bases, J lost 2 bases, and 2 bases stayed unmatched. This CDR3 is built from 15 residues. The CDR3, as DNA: TGCGCCAGCAGCTTGGCCGGGACAGGGCAAGAGACCCAGTACTTC. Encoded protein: CASSLAGTGQETQYF.

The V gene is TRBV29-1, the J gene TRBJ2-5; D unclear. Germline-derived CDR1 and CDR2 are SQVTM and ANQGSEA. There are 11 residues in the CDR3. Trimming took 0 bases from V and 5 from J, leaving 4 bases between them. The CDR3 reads CSVEEVETQYF. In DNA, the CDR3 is TGCAGCGTTGAAGAGGTGGAGACCCAGTACTTC.